This T cell receptor (beta chain) was sequenced in a study of shared clonotypes between healthy human individuals. Only in-frame clones appear in the TCRdb table, and some are missing; sequencing was by immunoSEQ multiplex PCR. The data show about 730,000 clones, with over 60% seen just once and 1.8% held by the top ten. Turning to this clone: This sample includes further DNA sequences coding for the same CDR3.

The germline V and J ends were trimmed by 2 bases and 5 bases, with 16 bases remaining between them. The CDR3 is made up of 15 amino acids. The germline gives CDR1 SGHNT, CDR2 YYREEE (reference sequence). The sample comprised memory CD4+ T cells sorted from blood. The subset denotes: CD45RA-negative fraction. This chain joins TRBV5-4 and TRBJ2-5, with D possibly being TRBD1 or TRBD2 (5 bases each). This TCR was sampled from a woman in her thirties in good health. CDR3 DNA sequence: TGTGCCAGCAGCTTTGGAACGGGGCCAGGGGAGACCCAGTACTTC. Amino acids: CASSFGTGPGETQYF. The full variable domain, completed using reference TRBV5-4 and TRBJ2-5, is ETGVTQSPTHLIKTRGQQVTLRCSSQSGHNTVSWYQQALGQGPQFIFQYYREEENGRGNFPPRFSGLQFPNYSSELNVNALELDDSALYLCASSFGTGPGETQYFGPGTRLLVL.